This T cell receptor beta chain was sequenced during a study of immune evolution from preneoplasia to lung adenocarcinoma. Notes on the study in general: Clonality was highest in normal lung, lower in later-stage lesions apparently. From normal lung to invasive adenocarcinoma, top clone frequencies appeared to decrease.

Germline CDR1 SGHTA, CDR2 FQGNSA. V dropped 1 base and J dropped 6 bases, with 10 bases sitting between them. This CDR3 comprises 14 residues. The method was immunoSEQ multiplex PCR; TCRdb's version includes in-frame clones alone and lacks a portion of them. The repertoire holds more than 7,000 clones, with 81% as singletons. After pathologic assessment, macro-dissection selected premalignant or tumor cells for extraction. In the case of this clone: Its antigen remains unknown.

The sample taken for sequencing was FFPE lung adenocarcinoma in situ tissue. The receptor was derived from a person aged 65-85 years with lung adenocarcinoma. The chain uses TRBV7-2 and TRBJ1-5; no reliable D call. The DNA for the CDR3 is TGTGCCAGCAGCTTAGAGATAGGCGCTCAGCCCCAGCATTTT. Its translation: CASSLEIGAQPQHF.